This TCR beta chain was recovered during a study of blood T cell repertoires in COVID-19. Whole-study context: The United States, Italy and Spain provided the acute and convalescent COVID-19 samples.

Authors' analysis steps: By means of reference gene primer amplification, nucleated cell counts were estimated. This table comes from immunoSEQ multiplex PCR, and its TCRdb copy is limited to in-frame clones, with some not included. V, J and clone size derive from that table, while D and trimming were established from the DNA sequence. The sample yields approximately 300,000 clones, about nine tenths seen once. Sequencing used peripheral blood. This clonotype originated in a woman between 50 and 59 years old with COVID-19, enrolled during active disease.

The CDR3 spells CASAGLTYEQYF. CDR3 nucleotides: TGCGCCAGCGCAGGACTTACCTACGAGCAGTACTTC. This sequence joins TRBV5-1 and TRBJ2-7; weak D call: TRBD2 (5 bases). This CDR3 has 12 amino acids. V lost 7 bases to trimming and J lost 2 bases, with 10 bases between them. Looked up from germline, CDR1 is SGHRS and CDR2 is YFSETQ.